This TCR beta chain was identified in a study of technical replicates of blood from a handful of donors (dated by TCRdb to about 2017). The library came from the immunoSEQ multiplex PCR assay. Sourced from immuneACCESS, this table was stored by TCRdb with only in-frame sequences that have V and J called. A share of the clones is absent; for the studies checked, an unresolved V gene accounts for under half, and the remainder has no known explanation. This sample holds about 16,000 clones; approximately 87% were observed only once. More than 9% of the sample is in the top ten clones. Points on this clone: This clone's antigen is unknown. There are no base qualities to consult, and no much larger clone falls within one base.

V was cut back by 5 bases and J by 8 bases, leaving a gap of 15 bases between them. Counted from cysteine to phenylalanine, this CDR3 has 13 amino acids. CDR3 DNA is the only sequence kept; it has 39 bases, read in frame from the first base. CDR1 and CDR2 are read off the germline V gene (reference sequence) as MNHEY and SMNVEV. The sequence came from a human donor in good health. Sequencing used PBMCs. The chain joins TRBV27 to TRBJ1-1; the D segment could be TRBD1, given 6 matching bases. The CDR3 region has the sequence CASSVGLGAEAFF. The nucleotides are TGTGCCAGCAGTGTGGGCTTGGGGGCAGAAGCTTTCTTT.